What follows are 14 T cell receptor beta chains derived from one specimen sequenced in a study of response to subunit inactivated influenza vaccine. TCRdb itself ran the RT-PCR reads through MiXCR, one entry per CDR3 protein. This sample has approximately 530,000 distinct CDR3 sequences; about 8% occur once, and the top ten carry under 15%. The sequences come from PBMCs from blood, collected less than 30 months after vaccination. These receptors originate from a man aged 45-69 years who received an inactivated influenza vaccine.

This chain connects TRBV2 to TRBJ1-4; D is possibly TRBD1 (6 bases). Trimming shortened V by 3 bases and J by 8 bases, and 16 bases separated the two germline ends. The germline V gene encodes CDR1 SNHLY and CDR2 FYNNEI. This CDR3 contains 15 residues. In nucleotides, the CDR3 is TGTGCCAGCAGTGAGCGGGGAGCCGGGGGCGAAAAACTGTTTTTT. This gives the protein CASSERGAGGEKLFF. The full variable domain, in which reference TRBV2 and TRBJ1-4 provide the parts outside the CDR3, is EPEVTQTPSHQVTQMGQEVILRCVPISNHLYFYWYRQILGQKVEFLVSFYNNEISEKSEIFDDQFSVERPDGSNFTLKIRSTKLEDSAMYFCASSERGAGGEKLFFGSGTQLSVL.

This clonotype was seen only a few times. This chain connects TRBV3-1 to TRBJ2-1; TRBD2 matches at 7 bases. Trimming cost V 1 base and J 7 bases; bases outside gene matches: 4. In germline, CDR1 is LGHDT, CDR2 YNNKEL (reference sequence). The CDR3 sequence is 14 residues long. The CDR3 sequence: CASSQGVSGNEQFF. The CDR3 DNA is TGTGCCAGCAGCCAAGGAGTTAGCGGGAATGAGCAGTTCTTC.

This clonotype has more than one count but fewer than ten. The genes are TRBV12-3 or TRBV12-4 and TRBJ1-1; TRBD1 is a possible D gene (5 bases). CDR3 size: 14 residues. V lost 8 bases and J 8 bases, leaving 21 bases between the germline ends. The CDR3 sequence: CASANTGTRIEAFF. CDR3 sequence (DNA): TGTGCCAGCGCCAATACGGGGACTAGAATCGAAGCTTTCTTT.

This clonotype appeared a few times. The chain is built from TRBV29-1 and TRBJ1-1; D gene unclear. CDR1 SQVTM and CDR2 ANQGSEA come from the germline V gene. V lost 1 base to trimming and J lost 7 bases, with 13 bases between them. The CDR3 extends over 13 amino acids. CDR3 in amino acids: CSVEGYGRYEAFF. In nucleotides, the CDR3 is TGCAGCGTTGAAGGATACGGCAGATATGAAGCTTTCTTT.

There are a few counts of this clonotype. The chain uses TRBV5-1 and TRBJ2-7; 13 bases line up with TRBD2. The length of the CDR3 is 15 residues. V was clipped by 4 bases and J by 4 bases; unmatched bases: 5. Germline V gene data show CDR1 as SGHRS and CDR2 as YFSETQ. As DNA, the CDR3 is TGCGCCAGCAGCGTGGGGACTAGCGGGGAGTACGAGCAGTACTTC. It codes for CASSVGTSGEYEQYF.

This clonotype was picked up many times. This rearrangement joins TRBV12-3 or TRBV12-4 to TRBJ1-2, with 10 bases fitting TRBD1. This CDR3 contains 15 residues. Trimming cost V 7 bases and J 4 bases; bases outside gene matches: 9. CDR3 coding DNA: TGTGCCAGCACTCCCAGGGACAGGGGCTTCTATGGCTACACCTTC. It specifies CASTPRDRGFYGYTF.

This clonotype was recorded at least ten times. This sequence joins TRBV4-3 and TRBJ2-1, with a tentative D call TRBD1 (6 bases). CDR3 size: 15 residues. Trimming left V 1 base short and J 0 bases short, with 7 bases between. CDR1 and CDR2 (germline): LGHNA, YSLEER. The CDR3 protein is CASSQAGVSYNEQFF. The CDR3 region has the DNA TGCGCCAGCAGCCAAGCAGGGGTCTCCTACAATGAGCAGTTCTTC.

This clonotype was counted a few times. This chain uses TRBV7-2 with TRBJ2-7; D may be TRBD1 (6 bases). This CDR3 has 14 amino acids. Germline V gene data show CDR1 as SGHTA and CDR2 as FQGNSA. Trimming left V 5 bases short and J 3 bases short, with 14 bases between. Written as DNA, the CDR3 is TGTGCCAGCAGCGCCCGGACAGTAAACTACGAGCAGTACTTC. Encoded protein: CASSARTVNYEQYF.

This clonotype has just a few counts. The CDR3 region is CASSQDAVGEQYF. CDR3 bases: TGCGCCAGCAGCCAAGACGCGGTTGGCGAGCAGTACTTC. The rearrangement uses TRBV4-1 and TRBJ2-7; no clear D gene. The V gene lost 0 bases and the J gene lost 6 bases, with 9 bases spanning the gap. CDR1 MGHRA and CDR2 YSYEKL come from the germline V gene. The CDR3 covers 13 residues.

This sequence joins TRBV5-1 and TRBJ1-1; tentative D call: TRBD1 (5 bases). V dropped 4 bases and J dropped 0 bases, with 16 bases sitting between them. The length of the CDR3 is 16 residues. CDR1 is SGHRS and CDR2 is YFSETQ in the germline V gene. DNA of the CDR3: TGCGCCAGCAGCCCTGGGGGGGTGGGGATGAACACTGAAGCTTTCTTT. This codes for CASSPGGVGMNTEAFF. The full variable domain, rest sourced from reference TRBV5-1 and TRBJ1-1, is KAGVTQTPRYLIKTRGQQVTLSCSPISGHRSVSWYQQTPGQGLQFLFEYFSETQRNKGNFPGRFSGRQFSNSRSEMNVSTLELGDSALYLCASSPGGVGMNTEAFFGQGTRLTVV.

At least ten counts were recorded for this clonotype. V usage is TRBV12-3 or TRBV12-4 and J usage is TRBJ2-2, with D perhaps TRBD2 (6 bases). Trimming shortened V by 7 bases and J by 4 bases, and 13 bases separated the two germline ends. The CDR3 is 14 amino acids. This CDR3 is CASTVGDFTGELFF. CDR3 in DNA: TGTGCCAGCACAGTGGGGGACTTCACCGGGGAGCTGTTTTTT.

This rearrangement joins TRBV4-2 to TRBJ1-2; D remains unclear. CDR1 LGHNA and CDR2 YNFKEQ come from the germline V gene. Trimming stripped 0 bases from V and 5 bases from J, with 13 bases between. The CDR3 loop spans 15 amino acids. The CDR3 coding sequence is TGTGCCAGCAGCCAAGATCGACCACAGCCTTATGGCTACACCTTC. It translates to CASSQDRPQPYGYTF.

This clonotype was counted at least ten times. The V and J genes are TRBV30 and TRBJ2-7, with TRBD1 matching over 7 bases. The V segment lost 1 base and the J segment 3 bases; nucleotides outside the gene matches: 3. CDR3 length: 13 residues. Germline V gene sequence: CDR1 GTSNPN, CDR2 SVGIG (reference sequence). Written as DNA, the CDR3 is TGTGCCTGGAGTGAAGGGACAGTCTACGAGCAGTACTTC. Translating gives CAWSEGTVYEQYF.

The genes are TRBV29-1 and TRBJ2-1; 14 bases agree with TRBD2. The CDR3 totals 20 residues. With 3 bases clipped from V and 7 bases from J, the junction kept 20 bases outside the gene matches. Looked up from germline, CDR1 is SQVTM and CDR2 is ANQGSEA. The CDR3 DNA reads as TGCAGCGTTGATAGAGTACCGGGACTAGCGGGAGTTATCCAAGGGAATGAGCAGTTCTTC. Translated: CSVDRVPGLAGVIQGNEQFF.